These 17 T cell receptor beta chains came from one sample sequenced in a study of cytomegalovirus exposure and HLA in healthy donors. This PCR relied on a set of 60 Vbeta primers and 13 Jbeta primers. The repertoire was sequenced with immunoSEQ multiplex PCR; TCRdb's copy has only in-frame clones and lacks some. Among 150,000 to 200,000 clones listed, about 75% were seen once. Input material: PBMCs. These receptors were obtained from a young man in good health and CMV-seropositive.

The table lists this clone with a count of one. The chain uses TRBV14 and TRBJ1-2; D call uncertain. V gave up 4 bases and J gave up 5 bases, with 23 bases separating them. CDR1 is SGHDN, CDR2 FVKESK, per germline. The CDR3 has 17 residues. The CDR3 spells CASSRPGRSPGWYGYTF. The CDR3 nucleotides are TGTGCCAGCAGCCGTCCAGGACGAAGCCCGGGATGGTATGGCTACACCTTC.

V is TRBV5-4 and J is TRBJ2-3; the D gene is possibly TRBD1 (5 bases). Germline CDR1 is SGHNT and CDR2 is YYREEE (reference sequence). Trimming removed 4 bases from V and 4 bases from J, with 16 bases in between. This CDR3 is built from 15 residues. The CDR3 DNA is TGTGCCAGCAGCGCGGATCAGGGTAAAGCAGATACGCAGTATTTT. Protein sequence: CASSADQGKADTQYF.

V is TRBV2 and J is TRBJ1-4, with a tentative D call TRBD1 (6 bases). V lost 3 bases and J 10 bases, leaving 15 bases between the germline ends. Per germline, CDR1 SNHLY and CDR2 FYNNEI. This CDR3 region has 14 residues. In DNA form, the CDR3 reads TGTGCCAGCAGTGATGAGTCAGGGGTCGGAAAACTGTTTTTT. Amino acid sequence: CASSDESGVGKLFF.

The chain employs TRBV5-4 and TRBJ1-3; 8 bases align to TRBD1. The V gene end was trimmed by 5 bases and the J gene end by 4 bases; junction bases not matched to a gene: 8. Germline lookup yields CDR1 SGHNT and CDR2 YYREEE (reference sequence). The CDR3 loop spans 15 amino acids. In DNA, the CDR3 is TGTGCCAGCAGGCCAGACAGGGGCCCCGGAAACACCATATATTTT. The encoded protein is CASRPDRGPGNTIYF.

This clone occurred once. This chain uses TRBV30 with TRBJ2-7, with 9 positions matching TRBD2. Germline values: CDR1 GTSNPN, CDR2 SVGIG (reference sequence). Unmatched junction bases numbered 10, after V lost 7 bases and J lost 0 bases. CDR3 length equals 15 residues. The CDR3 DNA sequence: TGTGCCTCAGCGCGGGAGGGGGCGTCCTCCTACGAGCAGTACGTC. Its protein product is CASAREGASSYEQYV.

CDR3 nucleotide sequence: TGTGCCAGTAGTGGGGGGACTAGGATTGGCGATGAGCAGTTCTTC. Protein sequence: CASSGGTRIGDEQFF. The rearrangement joins TRBV19 to TRBJ2-1, with 8 bases aligning to TRBD2. From germline, CDR1 is LNHDA and CDR2 SQIVND (reference sequence). V gave up 5 bases and J gave up 8 bases; unmatched junction bases: 11. This CDR3 has 15 amino acids. Looking up the rest from reference TRBV19 and TRBJ2-1 gives the full variable domain: DGGITQSPKYLFRKEGQNVTLSCEQNLNHDAMYWYRQDPGQGLRLIYYSQIVNDFQKGDIAEGYSVSREKKESFPLTVTSAQKNPTAFYLCASSGGTRIGDEQFFGPGTRLTVL.

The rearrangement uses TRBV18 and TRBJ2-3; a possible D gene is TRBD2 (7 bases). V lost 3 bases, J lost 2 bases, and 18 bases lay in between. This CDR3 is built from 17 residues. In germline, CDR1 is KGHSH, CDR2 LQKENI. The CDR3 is CASSPPEGEGNTDTQYF. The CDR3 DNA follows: TGTGCCAGCTCACCCCCGGAGGGGGAGGGAAACACAGATACGCAGTATTTT.

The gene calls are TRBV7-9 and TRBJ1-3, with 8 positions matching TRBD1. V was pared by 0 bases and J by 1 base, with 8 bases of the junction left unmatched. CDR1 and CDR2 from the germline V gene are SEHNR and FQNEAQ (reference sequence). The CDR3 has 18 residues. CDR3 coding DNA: TGTGCCAGCAGCTTAGCGGCAGGGGGCGGACCTTCTGGAAACACCATATATTTT. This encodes CASSLAAGGGPSGNTIYF.

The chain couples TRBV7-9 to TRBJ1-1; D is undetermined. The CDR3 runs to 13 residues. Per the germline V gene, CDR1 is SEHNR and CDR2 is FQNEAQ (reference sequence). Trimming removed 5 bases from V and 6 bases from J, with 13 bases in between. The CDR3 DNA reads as TGTGCCAGCAGCCTAGAACCCGGGGCTGAAGCTTTCTTT. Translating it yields CASSLEPGAEAFF.

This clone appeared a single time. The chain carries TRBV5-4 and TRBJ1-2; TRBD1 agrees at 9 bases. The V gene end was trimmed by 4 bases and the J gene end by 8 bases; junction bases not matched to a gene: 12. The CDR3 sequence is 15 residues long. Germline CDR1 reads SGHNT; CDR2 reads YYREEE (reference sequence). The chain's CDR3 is CASSKIGQGKHGYTF. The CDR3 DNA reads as TGTGCCAGCAGCAAGATCGGACAGGGGAAGCACGGCTACACCTTC.

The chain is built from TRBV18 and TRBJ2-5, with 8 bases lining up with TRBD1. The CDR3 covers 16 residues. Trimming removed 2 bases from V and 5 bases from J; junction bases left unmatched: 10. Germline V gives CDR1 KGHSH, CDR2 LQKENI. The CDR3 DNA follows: TGTGCCAGCTCACCAAACCGGGACAGGTTACGGGAGACCCAGTACTTC. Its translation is CASSPNRDRLRETQYF.

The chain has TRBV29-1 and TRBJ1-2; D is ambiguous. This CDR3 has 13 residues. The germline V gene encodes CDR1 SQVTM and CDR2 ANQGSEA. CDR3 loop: CTTLQAGYYGYTF. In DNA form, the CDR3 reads TGCACCACCCTTCAGGCCGGTTACTATGGCTACACCTTC.

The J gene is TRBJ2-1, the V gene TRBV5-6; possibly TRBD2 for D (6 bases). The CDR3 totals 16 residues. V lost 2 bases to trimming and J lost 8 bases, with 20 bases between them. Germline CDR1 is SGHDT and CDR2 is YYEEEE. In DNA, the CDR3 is TGTGCCAGCAGCTTACCAAGACTAGGAGGTATTGATGAGCAGTTCTTC. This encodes CASSLPRLGGIDEQFF.

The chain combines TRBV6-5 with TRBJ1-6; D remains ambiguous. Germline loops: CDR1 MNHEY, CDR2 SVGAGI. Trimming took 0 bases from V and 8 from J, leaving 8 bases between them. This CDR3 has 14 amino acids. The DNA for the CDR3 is TGTGCCAGCAGTTACTCTGGCCCCTATTCACCCCTCCACTTT. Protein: CASSYSGPYSPLHF.

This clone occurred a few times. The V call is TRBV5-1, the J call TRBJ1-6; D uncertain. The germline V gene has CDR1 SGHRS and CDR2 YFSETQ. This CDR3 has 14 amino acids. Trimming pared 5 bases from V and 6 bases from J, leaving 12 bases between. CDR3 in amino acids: CASRPGGGNSPLHF. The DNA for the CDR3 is TGCGCCAGCAGACCGGGAGGAGGTAATTCACCCCTCCACTTT.

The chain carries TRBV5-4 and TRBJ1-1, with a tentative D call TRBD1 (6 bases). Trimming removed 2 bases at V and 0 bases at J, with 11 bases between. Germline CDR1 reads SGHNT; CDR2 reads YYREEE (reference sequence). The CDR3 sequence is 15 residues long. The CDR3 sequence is CASSLGQSMNTEAFF. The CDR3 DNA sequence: TGTGCCAGCAGCTTAGGACAGAGCATGAACACTGAAGCTTTCTTT.

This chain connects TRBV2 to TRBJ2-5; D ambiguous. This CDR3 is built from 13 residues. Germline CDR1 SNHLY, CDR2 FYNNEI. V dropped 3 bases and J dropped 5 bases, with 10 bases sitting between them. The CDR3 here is CASSELVLETQYF. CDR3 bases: TGTGCCAGCAGTGAGTTAGTACTTGAGACCCAGTACTTC.